The source of this TCR beta chain is a study of blood T cell repertoires in COVID-19 (dated by TCRdb to the early 2020s). Broadly, across the study: Samples from collaborators originated in the United States, Italy and Spain and spanned both the acute and convalescent phases of COVID-19. The prospective study material was composed of cDNA or gDNA derived from T cells, B-cell-depleted T cells, or PBMCs. The dataset comprised deeply sampled blood TCRbeta repertoires from subjects exposed to, actively infected with, or recovered from COVID-19. The repertoires were released in a freely available public database meant as a resource for research on the immune response to SARS-CoV-2. The samples were drawn from the first 160 participants of the ongoing ImmuneRACE study and from 1,254 subjects provided by 6 global collaborators. A de-identified subject ID, COVID-19 status, age in years and sex were almost always included in the sample metadata. Where available, HLA class I and class II types were obtained from metadata supplied by the sample provider rather than from assay-based typing.

Each collaborating institution followed its own protocols to collect whole blood in K2EDTA tubes. For TCRbeta analysis, collaborators shipped samples in one of three forms: frozen whole blood, isolated PBMCs, or DNA extracted from either of those sample types. Comments on this clone: The antigen it recognizes is unknown. Base qualities are not provided; no much larger clone lies one nucleotide away.

Findings and caveats that apply to the study as a whole: The quantity of clinical and demographic metadata differed by source and by participant and was supplied without curation.

TCRbeta CDR3 regions were amplified from genomic DNA using the immunoSEQ Assay, a bias-controlled multiplex PCR. The paper's data handling went like this. Within the assay, amplification of reference gene primers was used to estimate how many nucleated cells each sample contained. Sequence reads were collapsed and filtered to measure the absolute abundance of every unique TCRbeta CDR3 rearrangement. For each sample, productive Simpson clonality was calculated as the square root of Simpson's diversity index over productive rearrangements. TCRdb stores this immuneACCESS table with in-frame sequences only. Part of the clones is absent; in the studies checked, under half of the shortfall reflects unresolved V genes, and no reason is known for the rest. That table gives V, J and clone size, and the DNA gave D and trimming. For this sample the table gives about 170,000 clones, of which 86% were detected only once. The top ten hold 7% of the sample.

The receptor comes from an elderly woman in a cohort sampled during active or convalescent COVID-19. The material sequenced was peripheral blood.

CDR3 protein: CASSAPGLGVQYF. Read as DNA, the sequence is TGTGCCAGCAGCGCCCCCGGACTAGGTGTCCAGTACTTC. Here the chain combines TRBV9 and TRBJ2-4; 7 bases in the junction line up with TRBD2. Per the germline V gene, SGDLS is the CDR1 and YYNGEE is the CDR2. The CDR3, from cysteine to phenylalanine, totals 13 residues. Only the CDR3 region is kept as DNA, spanning 39 bases read in frame from base 1. V is pruned by 3 bases and J by 13 bases, leaving 10 bases of the junction without a gene match.